One TCR beta chain is described in this entry. Profiling relied on immunoSEQ multiplex PCR, and the TCRdb table lists in-frame clones only, not all of them. The repertoire holds 50,000 to 75,000 clones, 90% seen once, with around 5.4% in the top ten. These data come from a study of control samples from healthy donors and cancer patients. Sequenced input: PBMCs. This clonotype was sampled from a man in his 60s with colorectal cancer.

CDR3 in amino acids: CASSERGDTQYF. The CDR3 region has the DNA TGTGCCAGCAGTGAAAGGGGAGATACGCAGTATTTT. This sequence joins TRBV25-1 and TRBJ2-3; tentative D call: TRBD1 (5 bases). Germline CDR1 reads MGHDK; CDR2 reads SYGVNS. Trimming removed 2 bases from V and 5 bases from J, with 5 bases in between. This CDR3 has 12 residues.